This T cell receptor (beta chain) was identified in a study of blood T cell repertoires in COVID-19 (TCRdb year 2020). Study-level background: Collaborator samples came from the United States, Italy and Spain and covered acute and convalescent phases of COVID-19. The prospective study material was composed of cDNA or gDNA derived from T cells, B-cell-depleted T cells, or PBMCs. Subjects who had been exposed to COVID-19, were actively infected with it, or had recovered from it provided the deeply sampled blood TCRbeta repertoires that made up the dataset. The repertoires were released in a freely available public database intended as a resource for research on the immune response to SARS-CoV-2. Samples came from the ongoing ImmuneRACE study (first 160 participants) plus 1,254 subjects from 6 global collaborators. A de-identified subject ID, COVID-19 status, age in years and sex were almost always included in the sample metadata. Where available, HLA class I and class II types were taken from metadata supplied by the sample provider and were not determined by assay-based typing.

Each collaborating institution followed its own protocols to collect whole blood in K2EDTA tubes. For TCRbeta analysis, collaborator samples were shipped as frozen whole blood, as isolated PBMCs, or as DNA extracted from either sample type. Findings and caveats that apply to the study as a whole: The quantity of clinical and demographic metadata differed by source and by participant and was supplied without curation.

After removal of 4 bases from V and 4 bases from J, the junction retains 6 bases not matched to a gene. The germline V gene (reference sequence) gives CDR1 as PRHDT and CDR2 as FYEKMQ. The CDR3 holds 15 amino acids from the cysteine to the phenylalanine. Just CDR3 DNA is preserved here, 45 bases in frame from base 1. TCRbeta CDR3 regions were amplified from genomic DNA using the immunoSEQ Assay, a bias-controlled multiplex PCR. Turning to the authors' computational methods: Nucleated cell counts per sample were estimated from amplification of reference gene primers within the assay. Sequence reads were collapsed and filtered to measure the absolute abundance of every unique TCRbeta CDR3 rearrangement. For each sample, productive Simpson clonality was calculated by taking the square root of Simpson's diversity index across productive rearrangements. TCRdb holds this immuneACCESS table with in-frame rearrangements only. Some clones are missing; in checked studies, unresolved V genes explain under half, and the rest has no known cause. The V and J calls and clone size are taken from that table; D and trimming were inferred from the DNA. Recorded for this sample are some 700,000 clones; 80% to 90% of them occurred a single time. The biggest ten clones account for roughly 0.25% of the sample.

As for this clone: The target of this receptor is not known. Base qualities are not recorded, but no much larger clone differs from it by a single base.

Sequenced: peripheral blood. The source is a woman aged 18-29 years with acute or convalescent COVID-19. Here the chain combines TRBV13 and TRBJ1-3, and TRBD1 matches 8 of the central bases. The CDR3 here reads CASSSDRAGGNTIYF. In nucleotide form, the sequence is TGTGCCAGCAGCTCGGACAGGGCTGGGGGAAACACCATATATTTT. Beyond the CDR3, the reference TRBV13 and TRBJ1-3 genes provide the residues; the full variable domain reads: AAGVIQSPRHLIKEKRETATLKCYPIPRHDTVYWYQQGPGQDPQFLISFYEKMQSDKGSIPDRFSAQQFSDYHSELNMSSLELGDSALYFCASSSDRAGGNTIYFGEGSWLTVV.